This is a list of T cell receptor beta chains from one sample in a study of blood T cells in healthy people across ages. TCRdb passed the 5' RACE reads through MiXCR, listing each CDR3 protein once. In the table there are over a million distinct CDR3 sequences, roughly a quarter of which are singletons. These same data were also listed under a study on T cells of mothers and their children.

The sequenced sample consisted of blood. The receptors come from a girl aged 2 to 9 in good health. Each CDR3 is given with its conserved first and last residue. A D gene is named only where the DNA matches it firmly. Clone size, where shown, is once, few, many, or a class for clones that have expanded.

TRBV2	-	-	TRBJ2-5	CASSRRSEAETQYF	TGTGCCAGCAGTCGGAGGAGCGAGGCGGAGACCCAGTACTTC
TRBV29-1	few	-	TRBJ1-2	CSVGEGLVF	TGCAGCGTGGGAGAGGGGCTGGTCTTC
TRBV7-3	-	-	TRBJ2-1	CASSHTSGGEQFF	TGTGCCAGCAGCCATACAAGCGGAGGTGAGCAGTTCTTC
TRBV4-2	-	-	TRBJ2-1	CASSQEKSRFHNEQFF	TGTGCCAGCAGCCAAGAGAAGAGCAGGTTCCACAATGAGCAGTTCTTC
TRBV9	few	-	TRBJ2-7	CASSEGDGRYYEQYF	TGTGCCAGCAGCGAGGGGGACGGAAGATACTACGAGCAGTACTTC
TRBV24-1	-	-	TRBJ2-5	CATSDLTGRTQYF	TGTGCCACCAGTGATTTAACAGGACGGACCCAGTACTTC
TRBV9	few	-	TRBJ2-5	CASSGGMGTQYF	TGTGCCAGCAGCGGAGGTATGGGGACCCAGTACTTC
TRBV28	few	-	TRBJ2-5	CASSLSLREETQYF	TGTGCCAGCAGTTTATCTTTACGGGAGGAGACCCAGTACTTC
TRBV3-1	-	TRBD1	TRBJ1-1	CASSQPGGTGETEAFF	TGTGCCAGCAGCCAGCCCGGAGGGACAGGGGAGACTGAAGCTTTCTTT
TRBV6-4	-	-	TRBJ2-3	CATSMGDEGTDTQYF	TGTGCCACCAGCATGGGGGATGAAGGGACAGATACGCAGTATTTT
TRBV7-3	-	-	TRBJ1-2	CASSSTPRGNLYGYTF	TGTGCCAGCAGCTCTACTCCTCGGGGCAACCTCTATGGCTACACCTTC
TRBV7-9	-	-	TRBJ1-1	CASSLAEGAEAFF	TGTGCCAGCAGCTTAGCCGAGGGCGCTGAAGCTTTCTTT
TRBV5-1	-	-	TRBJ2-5	CASSLYASLEETQYF	TGCGCCAGCAGCTTGTACGCGTCACTGGAAGAGACCCAGTACTTC
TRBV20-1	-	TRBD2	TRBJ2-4	CSPRSSGESKNIQYF	TGCAGTCCCAGGTCTAGCGGGGAATCCAAAAACATTCAGTACTTC
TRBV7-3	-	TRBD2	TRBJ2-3	CANLAGASTDTQYF	TGTGCCAACCTAGCGGGGGCTAGCACAGATACGCAGTATTTT
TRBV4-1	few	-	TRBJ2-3	CASSLRQLSDTQYF	TGCGCCAGCAGCCTGAGACAGTTGTCAGATACGCAGTATTTT
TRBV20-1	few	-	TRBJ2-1	CSAFIFETSYNEQFF	TGCAGTGCTTTTATCTTTGAAACTTCCTACAATGAGCAGTTCTTC
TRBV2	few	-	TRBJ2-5	CASNWRGGETQYF	TGTGCCAGCAACTGGAGGGGAGGAGAGACCCAGTACTTC
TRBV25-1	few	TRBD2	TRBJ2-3	CASSESGLAGDTQYF	TGTGCCAGCAGTGAATCGGGGCTAGCGGGTGATACGCAGTATTTT
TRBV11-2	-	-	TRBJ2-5	CASSKQGGETQYF	TGTGCCAGCAGTAAGCAGGGAGGAGAGACCCAGTACTTC
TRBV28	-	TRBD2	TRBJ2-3	CASSPIPLAGGTDTQYF	TGTGCCAGCAGTCCAATACCTTTAGCGGGAGGGACAGATACGCAGTATTTT
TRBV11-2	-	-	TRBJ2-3	CASSLDWKHTDMQYF	TGTGCCAGCAGCTTAGATTGGAAACACACAGATATGCAGTATTTT
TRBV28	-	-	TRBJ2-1	CASSWGTGSNEQSF	-
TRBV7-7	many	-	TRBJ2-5	CASSSLGAQETQYF	TGTGCTAGCAGCTCTTTGGGGGCCCAAGAGACCCAGTACTTC
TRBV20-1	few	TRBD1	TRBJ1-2	CSALGTGFYYGYTF	TGCAGTGCGCTAGGGACAGGGTTTTACTATGGCTACACCTTC
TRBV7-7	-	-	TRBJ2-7	CASSSIYVKHEQYF	TGTGCTAGCAGTAGCATTTACGTCAAGCACGAGCAGTACTTC
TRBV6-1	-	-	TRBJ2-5	CASEDGHRETQYF	TGTGCCAGCGAAGACGGACATAGGGAGACCCAGTACTTC
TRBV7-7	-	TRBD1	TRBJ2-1	CASSLGRGLSSYNEQFF	TGTGCTAGCAGCTTAGGCAGGGGGCTATCCTCCTACAATGAGCAGTTCTTC
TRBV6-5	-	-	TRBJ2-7	CASSIFDEQYF	TGTGCCAGCAGTATTTTTGACGAGCAGTACTTC
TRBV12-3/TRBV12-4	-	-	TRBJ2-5	CASGVAQETQYF	TGTGCCAGCGGAGTGGCCCAAGAGACCCAGTACTTC
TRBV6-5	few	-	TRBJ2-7	CASKGGLSSYEQYF	TGTGCCAGCAAAGGGGGATTGAGCTCCTACGAGCAGTACTTC
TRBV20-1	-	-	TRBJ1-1	CSATAYMTARLEAFF	TGCAGTGCTACAGCATACATGACAGCCCGTCTTGAAGCTTTCTTT
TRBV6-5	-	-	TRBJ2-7	CASEDQAEQYF	TGTGCCAGCGAGGATCAAGCCGAGCAGTACTTC
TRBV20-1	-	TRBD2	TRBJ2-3	CSAGELASSTDTQYF	TGCAGTGCTGGAGAACTAGCGTCTAGCACAGATACGCAGTATTTT
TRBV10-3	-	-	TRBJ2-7	CAIGRDSYEQYF	TGTGCCATCGGGCGGGATAGCTACGAGCAGTACTTC
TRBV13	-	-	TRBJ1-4	CASSLEGVGPIF	TGTGCCAGCAGCTTAGAGGGAGTAGGACCAATTTTT